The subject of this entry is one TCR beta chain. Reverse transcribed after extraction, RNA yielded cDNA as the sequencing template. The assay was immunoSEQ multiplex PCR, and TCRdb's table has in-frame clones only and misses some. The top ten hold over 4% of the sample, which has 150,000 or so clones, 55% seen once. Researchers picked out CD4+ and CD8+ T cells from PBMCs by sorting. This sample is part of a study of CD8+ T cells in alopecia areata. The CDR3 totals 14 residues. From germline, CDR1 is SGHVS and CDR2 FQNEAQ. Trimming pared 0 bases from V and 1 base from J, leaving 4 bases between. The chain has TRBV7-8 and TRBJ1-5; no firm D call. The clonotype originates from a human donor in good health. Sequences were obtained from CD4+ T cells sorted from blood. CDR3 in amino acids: CASSLAGSNQPQHF. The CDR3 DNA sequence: TGTGCCAGCAGCTTAGCCGGAAGCAATCAGCCCCAGCATTTT.